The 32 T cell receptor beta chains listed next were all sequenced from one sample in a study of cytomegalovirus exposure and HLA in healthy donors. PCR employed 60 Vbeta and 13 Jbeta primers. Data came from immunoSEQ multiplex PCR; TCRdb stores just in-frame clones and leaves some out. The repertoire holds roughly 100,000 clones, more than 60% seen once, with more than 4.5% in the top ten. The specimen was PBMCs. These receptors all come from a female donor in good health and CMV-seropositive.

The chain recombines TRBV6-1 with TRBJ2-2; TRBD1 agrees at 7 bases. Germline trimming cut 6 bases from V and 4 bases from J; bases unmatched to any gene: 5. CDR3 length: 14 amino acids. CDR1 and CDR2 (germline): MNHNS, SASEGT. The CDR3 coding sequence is TGTGCCAGCAGGGGAGACAGGGCCACCGGGGAGCTGTTTTTT. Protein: CASRGDRATGELFF.

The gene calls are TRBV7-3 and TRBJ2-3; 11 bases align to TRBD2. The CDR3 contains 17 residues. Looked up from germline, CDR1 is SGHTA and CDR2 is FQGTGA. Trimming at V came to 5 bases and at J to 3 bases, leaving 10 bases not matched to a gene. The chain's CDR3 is CASSHARASGGTDTQYF. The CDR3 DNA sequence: TGTGCCAGCAGCCACGCCAGGGCTAGCGGGGGGACAGATACGCAGTATTTT.

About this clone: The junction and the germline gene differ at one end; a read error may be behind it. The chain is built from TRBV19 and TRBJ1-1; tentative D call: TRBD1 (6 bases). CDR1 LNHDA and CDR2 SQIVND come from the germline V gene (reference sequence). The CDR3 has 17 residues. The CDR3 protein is CAGSIGFHGETGSTAFF. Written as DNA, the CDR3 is TGTGCCGGTAGTATTGGGTTTCATGGGGAGACAGGCTCAACGGCTTTCTTT.

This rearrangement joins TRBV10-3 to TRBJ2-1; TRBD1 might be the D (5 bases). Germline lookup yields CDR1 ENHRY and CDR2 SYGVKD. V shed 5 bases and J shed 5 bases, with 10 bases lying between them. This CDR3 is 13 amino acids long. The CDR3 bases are TGTGCCATCAGTTTTAGACAGAACAATGAGCAGTTCTTC. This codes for CAISFRQNNEQFF.

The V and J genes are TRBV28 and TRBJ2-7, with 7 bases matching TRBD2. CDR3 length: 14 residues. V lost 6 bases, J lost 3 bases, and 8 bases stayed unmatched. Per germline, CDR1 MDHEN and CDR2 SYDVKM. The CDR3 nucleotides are TGTGCCAGCAGCACCGGGACTAAACTCTACGAGCAGTACTTC. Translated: CASSTGTKLYEQYF.

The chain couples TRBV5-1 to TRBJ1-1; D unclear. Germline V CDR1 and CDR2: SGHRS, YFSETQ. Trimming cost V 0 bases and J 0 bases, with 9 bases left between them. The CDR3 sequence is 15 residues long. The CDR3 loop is CASSLELLMNTEAFF. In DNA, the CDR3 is TGCGCCAGCAGCTTGGAACTTCTAATGAACACTGAAGCTTTCTTT.

The CDR3 nucleotides read TGTGCCAGCAGGGCAAGAGGGGACAGGGGGGCGAACACCGGGGAGCTGTTTTTT. Protein: CASRARGDRGANTGELFF. The genes are TRBV7-8 and TRBJ2-2; 11 bases line up with TRBD1. V was pared by 6 bases and J by 0 bases, with 9 bases of the junction left unmatched. Germline CDR1 SGHVS, CDR2 FQNEAQ. This CDR3 spans 18 amino acids. Supplemented by reference TRBV7-8 and TRBJ2-2, the full variable domain reads GAGVSQSPRYKVAKRGQDVALRCDPISGHVSLFWYQQALGQGPEFLTYFQNEAQLDKSGLPSDRFFAERPEGSVSTLKIQRTQQEDSAVYLCASRARGDRGANTGELFFGEGSRLTVL.

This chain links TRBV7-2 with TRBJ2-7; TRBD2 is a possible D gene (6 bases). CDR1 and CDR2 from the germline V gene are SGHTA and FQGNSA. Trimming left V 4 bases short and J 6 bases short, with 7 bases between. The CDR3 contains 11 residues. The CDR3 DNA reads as TGTGCCAGCAGCTCGGGGGTCGAGCAGTACTTC. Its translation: CASSSGVEQYF.

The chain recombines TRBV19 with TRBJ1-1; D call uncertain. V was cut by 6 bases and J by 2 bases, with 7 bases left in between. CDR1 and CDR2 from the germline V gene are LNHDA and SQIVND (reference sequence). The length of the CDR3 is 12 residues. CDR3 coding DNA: TGTGCCAGTAGGTACTTAAACACTGAAGCTTTCTTT. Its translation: CASRYLNTEAFF.

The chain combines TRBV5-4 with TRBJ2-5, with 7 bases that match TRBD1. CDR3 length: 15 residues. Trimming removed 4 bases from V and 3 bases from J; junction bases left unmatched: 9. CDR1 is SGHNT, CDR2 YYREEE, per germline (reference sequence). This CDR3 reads CASSPSGTEKETQYF. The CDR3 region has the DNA TGTGCCAGCAGCCCATCCGGGACAGAAAAAGAGACCCAGTACTTC. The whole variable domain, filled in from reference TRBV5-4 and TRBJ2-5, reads ETGVTQSPTHLIKTRGQQVTLRCSSQSGHNTVSWYQQALGQGPQFIFQYYREEENGRGNFPPRFSGLQFPNYSSELNVNALELDDSALYLCASSPSGTEKETQYFGPGTRLLVL.

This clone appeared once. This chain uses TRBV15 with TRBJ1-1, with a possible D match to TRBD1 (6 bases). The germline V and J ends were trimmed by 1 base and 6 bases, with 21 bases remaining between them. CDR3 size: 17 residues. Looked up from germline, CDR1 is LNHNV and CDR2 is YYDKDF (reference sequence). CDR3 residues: CATSRGKGGTEVAEAFF. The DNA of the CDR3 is TGTGCCACCAGCAGAGGAAAGGGGGGGACTGAAGTCGCTGAAGCTTTCTTT.

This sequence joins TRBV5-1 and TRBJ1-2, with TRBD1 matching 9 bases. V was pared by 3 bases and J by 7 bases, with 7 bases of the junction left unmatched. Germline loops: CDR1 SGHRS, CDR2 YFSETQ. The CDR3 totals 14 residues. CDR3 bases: TGCGCCAGCAGCTGGGAACAGGGGGCGACTGGCTACACCTTC. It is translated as CASSWEQGATGYTF. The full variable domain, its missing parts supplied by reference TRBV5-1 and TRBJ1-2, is KAGVTQTPRYLIKTRGQQVTLSCSPISGHRSVSWYQQTPGQGLQFLFEYFSETQRNKGNFPGRFSGRQFSNSRSEMNVSTLELGDSALYLCASSWEQGATGYTFGSGTRLTVV.

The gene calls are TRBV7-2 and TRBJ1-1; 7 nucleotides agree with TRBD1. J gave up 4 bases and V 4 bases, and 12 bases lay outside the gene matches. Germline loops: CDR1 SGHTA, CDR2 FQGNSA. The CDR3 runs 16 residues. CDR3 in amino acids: CASSYTSTGRITEAFF. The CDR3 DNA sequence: TGTGCCAGCAGCTATACCTCGACAGGGCGAATCACTGAAGCTTTCTTT.

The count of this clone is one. In nucleotides, the CDR3 is TGTGCCAGCAGCCCCCGGGACAGGGGGTTTCGCGAGCAGTACTTC. Translated, it gives CASSPRDRGFREQYF. The chain joins TRBV27 to TRBJ2-7, with 11 positions matching TRBD1. Germline V CDR1 and CDR2: MNHEY, SMNVEV (reference sequence). The CDR3 spans 15 residues. J was trimmed by 6 bases and V by 6 bases; bases with no gene match: 10.

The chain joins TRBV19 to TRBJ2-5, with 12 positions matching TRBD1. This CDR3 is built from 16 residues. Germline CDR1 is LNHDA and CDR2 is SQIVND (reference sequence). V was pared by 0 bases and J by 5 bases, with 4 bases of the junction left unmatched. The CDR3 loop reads CASSIDLGTGGETQYF. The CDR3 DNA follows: TGTGCCAGTAGTATAGATCTTGGGACAGGGGGCGAGACCCAGTACTTC.

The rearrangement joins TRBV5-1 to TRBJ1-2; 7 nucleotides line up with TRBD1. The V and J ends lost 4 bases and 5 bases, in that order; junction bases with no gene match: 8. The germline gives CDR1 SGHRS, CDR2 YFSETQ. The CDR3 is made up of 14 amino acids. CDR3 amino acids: CASSPDRELYGYTF. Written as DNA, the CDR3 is TGCGCCAGCAGCCCTGACAGGGAACTTTATGGCTACACCTTC.

The CDR3 loop is CASSLRSGGGYNEQFF. The CDR3 DNA sequence: TGCGCCAGCAGCTTGAGGAGCGGGGGGGGCTACAATGAGCAGTTCTTC. V and J are TRBV5-1 and TRBJ2-1; 10 bases align to TRBD2. There are 16 residues in the CDR3. After removal of 1 base from V and 3 bases from J, the junction contained 4 bases not matched to a gene. The germline gives CDR1 SGHRS, CDR2 YFSETQ.

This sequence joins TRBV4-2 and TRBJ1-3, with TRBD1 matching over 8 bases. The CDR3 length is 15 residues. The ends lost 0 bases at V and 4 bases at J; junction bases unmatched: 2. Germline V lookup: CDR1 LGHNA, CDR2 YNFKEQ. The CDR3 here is CASSQDRGQGNTIYF. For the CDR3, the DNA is TGTGCCAGCAGCCAAGACAGGGGGCAAGGAAACACCATATATTTT.

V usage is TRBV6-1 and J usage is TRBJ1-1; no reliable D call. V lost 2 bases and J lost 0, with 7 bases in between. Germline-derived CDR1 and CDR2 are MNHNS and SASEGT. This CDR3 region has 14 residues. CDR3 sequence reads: CASSEFAVNTEAFF. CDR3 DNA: TGTGCCAGCAGTGAATTTGCAGTGAACACTGAAGCTTTCTTT.

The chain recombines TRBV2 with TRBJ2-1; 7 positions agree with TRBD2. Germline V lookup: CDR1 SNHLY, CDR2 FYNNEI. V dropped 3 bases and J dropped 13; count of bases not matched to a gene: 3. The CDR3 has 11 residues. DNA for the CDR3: TGTGCCAGCAGTGATGGGAGGGTTCAGTTCTTC. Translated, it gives CASSDGRVQFF.

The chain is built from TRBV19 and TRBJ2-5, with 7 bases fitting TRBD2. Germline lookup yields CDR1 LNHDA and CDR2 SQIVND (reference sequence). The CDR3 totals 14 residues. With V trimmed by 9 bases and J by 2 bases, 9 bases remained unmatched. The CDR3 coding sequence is TGTGCCAGCAAGACTAGCACAACTCAAGAGACCCAGTACTTC. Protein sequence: CASKTSTTQETQYF.

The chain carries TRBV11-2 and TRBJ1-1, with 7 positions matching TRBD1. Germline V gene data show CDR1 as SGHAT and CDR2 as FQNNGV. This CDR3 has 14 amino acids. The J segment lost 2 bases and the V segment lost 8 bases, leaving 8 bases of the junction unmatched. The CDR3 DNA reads TGTGCCAGCCTGTCTGGGACAGCCAACACTGAAGCTTTCTTT. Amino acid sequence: CASLSGTANTEAFF.

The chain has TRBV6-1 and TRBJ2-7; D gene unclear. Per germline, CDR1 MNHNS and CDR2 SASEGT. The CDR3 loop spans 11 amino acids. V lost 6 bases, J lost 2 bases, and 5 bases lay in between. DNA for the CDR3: TGTGCCAGCAGGGCTCCCTACGAGCAGTACTTC. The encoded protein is CASRAPYEQYF.

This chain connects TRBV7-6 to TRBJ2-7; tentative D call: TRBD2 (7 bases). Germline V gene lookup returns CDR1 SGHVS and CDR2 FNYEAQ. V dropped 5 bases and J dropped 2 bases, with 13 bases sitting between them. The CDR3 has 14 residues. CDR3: CASSPGGGPYEQYF. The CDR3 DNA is TGTGCCAGCAGCCCGGGGGGCGGACCCTACGAGCAGTACTTC.

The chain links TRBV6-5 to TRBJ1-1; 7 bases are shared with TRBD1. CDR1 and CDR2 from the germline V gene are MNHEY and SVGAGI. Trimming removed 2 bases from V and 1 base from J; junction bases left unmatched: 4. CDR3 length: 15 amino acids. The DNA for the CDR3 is TGTGCCAGCAGTTACGAGGGGGCCTCGAACACTGAAGCTTTCTTT. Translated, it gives CASSYEGASNTEAFF.

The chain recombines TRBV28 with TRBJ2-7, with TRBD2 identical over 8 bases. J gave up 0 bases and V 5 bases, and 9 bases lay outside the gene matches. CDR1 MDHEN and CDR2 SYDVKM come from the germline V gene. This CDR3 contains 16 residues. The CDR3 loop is CASSQASSGFSYEQYF. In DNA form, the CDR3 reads TGTGCCAGCAGTCAGGCCTCTAGCGGGTTCTCCTACGAGCAGTACTTC.

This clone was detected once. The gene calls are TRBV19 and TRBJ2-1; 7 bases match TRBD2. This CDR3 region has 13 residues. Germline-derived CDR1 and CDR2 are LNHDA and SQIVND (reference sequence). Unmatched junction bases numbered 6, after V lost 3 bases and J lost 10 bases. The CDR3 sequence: CASSIGLVNEQFF. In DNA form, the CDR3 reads TGTGCCAGTAGTATCGGACTAGTTAACGAGCAGTTCTTC.

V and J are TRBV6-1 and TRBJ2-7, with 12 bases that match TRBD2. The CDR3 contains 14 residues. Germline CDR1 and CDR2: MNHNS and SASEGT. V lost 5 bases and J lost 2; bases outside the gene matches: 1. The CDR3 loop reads CASSRLAGAYEQYF. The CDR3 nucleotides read TGTGCCAGCAGTCGACTAGCGGGAGCCTACGAGCAGTACTTC.

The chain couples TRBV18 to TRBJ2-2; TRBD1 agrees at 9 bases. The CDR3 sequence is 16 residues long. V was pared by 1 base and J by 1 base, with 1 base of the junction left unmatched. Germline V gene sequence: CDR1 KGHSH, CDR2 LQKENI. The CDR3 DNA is TGTGCCAGCTCACCACTGGACAGGGGGAACACCGGGGAGCTGTTTTTT. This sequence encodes CASSPLDRGNTGELFF.

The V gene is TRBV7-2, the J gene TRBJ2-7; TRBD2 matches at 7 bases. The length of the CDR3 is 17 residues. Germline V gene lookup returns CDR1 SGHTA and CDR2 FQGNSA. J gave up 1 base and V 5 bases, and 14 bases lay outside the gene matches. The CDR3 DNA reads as TGTGCCAGCAGCCCCCGGGAGGAGCAGCAGCGGTCCTACGAGCAGTACTTC. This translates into CASSPREEQQRSYEQYF.

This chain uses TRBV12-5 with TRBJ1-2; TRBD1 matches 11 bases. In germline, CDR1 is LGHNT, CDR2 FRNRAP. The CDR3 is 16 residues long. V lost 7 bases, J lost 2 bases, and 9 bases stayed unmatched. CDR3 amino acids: CASALGDRGLNYGYTF. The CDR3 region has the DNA TGTGCTAGTGCCCTCGGGGACAGGGGGTTAAACTATGGCTACACCTTC. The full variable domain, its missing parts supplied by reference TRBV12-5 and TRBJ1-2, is DARVTQTPRHKVTEMGQEVTMRCQPILGHNTVFWYRQTMMQGLELLAYFRNRAPLDDSGMPKDRFSAEMPDATLATLKIQPSEPRDSAVYFCASALGDRGLNYGYTFGSGTRLTVV.

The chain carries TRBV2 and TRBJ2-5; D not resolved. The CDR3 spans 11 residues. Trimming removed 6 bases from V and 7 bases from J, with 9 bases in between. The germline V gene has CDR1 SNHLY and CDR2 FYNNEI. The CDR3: CASSLRVTQYF. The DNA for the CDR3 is TGTGCCAGCAGCCTTCGGGTGACCCAGTACTTC. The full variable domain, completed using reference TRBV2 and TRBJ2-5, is EPEVTQTPSHQVTQMGQEVILRCVPISNHLYFYWYRQILGQKVEFLVSFYNNEISEKSEIFDDQFSVERPDGSNFTLKIRSTKLEDSAMYFCASSLRVTQYFGPGTRLLVL.